This T cell receptor (beta chain) is from a study of OX40 agonist ivuxolimab in advanced cancers. Study as a whole: The patients received ivuxolimab by intravenous route every 2 weeks at 0.01 to 10 mg/kg.

CDR3 size: 15 residues. The V end lost 2 bases, the J end lost 3 bases, and 14 bases lay between the germline ends. The germline CDR1 and CDR2 sequences are MGHRA and YSYEKL. TCRdb's table, derived via immunoSEQ multiplex PCR, lists solely in-frame clones and lacks some. The sample lists tens of thousands of clones, less than 90% seen once, with 3.4% in the top ten. V usage is TRBV4-1 and J usage is TRBJ2-7; D ambiguous. The clonotype comes from an adult with an advanced solid tumor such as melanoma, head and neck, liver or kidney cancer. The sequenced sample was CD4+ or CD8+ T cells sorted from blood, obtained in a trial of the OX40 agonist ivuxolimab. DNA for the CDR3: TGCGCCAGCAGCCAATTGGGCAGTGCAGACTACGAGCAGTACTTC. It is translated as CASSQLGSADYEQYF.